The entry that follows covers one T cell receptor beta chain sequence. The data stem from a study of OX40 agonist ivuxolimab in advanced cancers. Across the whole study: The eligibility criteria allowed prior anti-PD-1, anti-PD-L1 or anti-CTLA-4 therapy, and approximately 38% had some.

The CDR3 sequence is 16 residues long. Germline CDR1 is MNHEY and CDR2 is SMNVEV (reference sequence). Trimming at V came to 2 bases and at J to 3 bases, leaving 8 bases not matched to a gene. Using immunoSEQ multiplex PCR, the repertoire was profiled, and TCRdb retains in-frame clones only, with some absent. The repertoire consists of roughly 100,000 clones, with about 86% occurring once and the leading ten covering under 2%. This TCR derives from an adult with an advanced solid tumor such as melanoma, head and neck, liver or kidney cancer. V is TRBV27 and J is TRBJ1-1; 8 bases agree with TRBD1. The specimen comprised CD4+ or CD8+ T cells sorted from blood, sampled in a trial of the OX40 agonist ivuxolimab. As DNA, the CDR3 is TGTGCCAGCAGTTTAGGACCTAGGACAGGGCACACTGAAGCTTTCTTT. This encodes CASSLGPRTGHTEAFF.